These 17 T cell receptor beta chains were all obtained from the same sample, sequenced in a study of CD8+ T cells in alopecia areata. Investigators isolated RNA and reverse transcribed it into cDNA to act as the sequencing template. Profiled with immunoSEQ multiplex PCR; TCRdb holds only in-frame clones, not every one. The table has 150,000 to 200,000 clones, about three fifths seen once; the top ten hold 1%. Treatment specified: oral pan-JAK inhibitor, 5-10 mg twice daily. The sequences come from CD4+ T cells sorted from blood, collected at week 24, from a patient treated with tofacitinib. Source of these receptors: a human donor with alopecia areata.

This clone was recorded a few times. This chain connects TRBV27 to TRBJ1-2; D is possibly TRBD1 (6 bases). Trimming removed 3 bases from V and 3 bases from J, with 20 bases in between. The CDR3 has 17 residues. Germline CDR1 MNHEY, CDR2 SMNVEV (reference sequence). In nucleotides, the CDR3 is TGTGCCAGCAGTTTGTCCCCTATACAGGGAAATTACTATGGCTACACCTTC. It specifies CASSLSPIQGNYYGYTF.

V usage is TRBV30 and J usage is TRBJ2-1; no clear D. CDR3 size: 11 residues. Per the germline V gene, CDR1 is GTSNPN and CDR2 is SVGIG (reference sequence). Trimming left V 3 bases short and J 8 bases short, with 8 bases between. The CDR3 here is CAWSPLDEQFF. In DNA form, the CDR3 reads TGTGCCTGGAGCCCGTTGGATGAGCAGTTCTTC.

This clone was observed a handful of times. The chain employs TRBV14 and TRBJ1-4; TRBD1 matches 9 bases. This CDR3 is built from 13 residues. V was clipped by 7 bases and J by 8 bases; unmatched bases: 5. The germline CDR1 and CDR2 sequences are SGHDN and FVKESK. The CDR3: CASNRGPGEKLFF. The CDR3 nucleotides read TGTGCCAGCAACAGGGGGCCGGGGGAAAAACTGTTTTTT.

This clone appeared a single time. This rearrangement joins TRBV30 to TRBJ2-6; 10 bases align to TRBD1. CDR3 length equals 18 residues. CDR1 is GTSNPN and CDR2 is SVGIG in the germline V gene (reference sequence). The J segment lost 4 bases and the V segment lost 3 bases, leaving 12 bases of the junction unmatched. CDR3 loop: CAWRTWGTGAPGANVLTF. The CDR3 nucleotides are TGTGCCTGGAGAACCTGGGGGACAGGGGCTCCCGGGGCCAACGTCCTGACTTTC.

The rearrangement uses TRBV25-1 and TRBJ2-1; 9 positions agree with TRBD1. V dropped 8 bases and J dropped 5; count of bases not matched to a gene: 13. This CDR3 is 16 amino acids long. Per the germline V gene, CDR1 is MGHDK and CDR2 is SYGVNS. CDR3 nucleotide sequence: TGTGCCAGCGCCCCACACACCGGGACAGGGAACAATGAGCAGTTCTTC. Translation gives CASAPHTGTGNNEQFF.

The chain recombines TRBV5-6 with TRBJ2-3, with 9 bases aligning to TRBD2. V gave up 0 bases and J gave up 0 bases; unmatched junction bases: 8. The CDR3 extends over 18 amino acids. Germline V lookup: CDR1 SGHDT, CDR2 YYEEEE. The CDR3, as DNA: TGTGCCAGCAGCTTGGGTAGCGGGGGACACCTGAGCACAGATACGCAGTATTTT. It encodes CASSLGSGGHLSTDTQYF. Using reference TRBV5-6 and TRBJ2-3 for the parts outside the CDR3, the full variable domain is DAGVTQSPTHLIKTRGQQVTLRCSPKSGHDTVSWYQQALGQGPQFIFQYYEEEERQRGNFPDRFSGHQFPNYSSELNVNALLLGDSALYLCASSLGSGGHLSTDTQYFGPGTRLTVL.

The chain links TRBV11-2 to TRBJ2-5, with 9 bases identical to TRBD2. The CDR3 is 15 residues long. CDR1 and CDR2 (germline): SGHAT, FQNNGV. The V and J ends lost 1 base and 5 bases, in that order; junction bases with no gene match: 5. In DNA, the CDR3 is TGTGCCAGCAGCTTAGGCATCGCGGGGGGGGAGACCCAGTACTTC. It codes for CASSLGIAGGETQYF.

This clone was observed a handful of times. This chain links TRBV29-1 with TRBJ2-3; D is uncertain. V was cut by 4 bases and J by 1 base, with 9 bases left in between. Germline V gene data show CDR1 as SQVTM and CDR2 as ANQGSEA. This CDR3 is built from 13 residues. CDR3: CSVGSKGTDTQYF. In DNA form, the CDR3 reads TGCAGCGTTGGATCTAAGGGCACAGATACGCAGTATTTT.

The rearrangement joins TRBV30 to TRBJ1-2; no reliable D call. The CDR3 consists of 11 residues. Germline V CDR1 and CDR2: GTSNPN, SVGIG (reference sequence). With 2 bases removed from V and 7 bases from J, the gap between germline ends came to 8 bases. The CDR3 loop is CAWSLGLGYTF. The DNA of the CDR3 is TGTGCCTGGAGTCTCGGGCTTGGCTACACCTTC.

This chain joins TRBV11-2 and TRBJ2-7; D gene unclear. There are 12 residues in the CDR3. Germline loops: CDR1 SGHAT, CDR2 FQNNGV. V was trimmed by 4 bases and J by 1 base, leaving 5 bases between them. DNA of the CDR3: TGTGCCAGCAGCTATAGATCCTACGAGCAGTACTTC. Its translation is CASSYRSYEQYF.

The chain joins TRBV11-2 to TRBJ2-1; the match to TRBD2 covers 10 bases. Germline-derived CDR1 and CDR2 are SGHAT and FQNNGV. J gave up 3 bases and V 1 base, and 3 bases lay outside the gene matches. The CDR3 totals 16 residues. The CDR3: CASSLGTSGDYNEQFF. Here the CDR3 DNA reads TGTGCCAGCAGCTTAGGTACTAGCGGGGACTACAATGAGCAGTTCTTC.

The sample holds a few counts of this clone. The rearrangement uses TRBV19 and TRBJ2-3; D is unresolved. The germline gives CDR1 LNHDA, CDR2 SQIVND (reference sequence). Trimming stripped 6 bases from V and 2 bases from J, with 15 bases between. There are 15 residues in the CDR3. CDR3: CASSPGRPNTDTQYF. In DNA form, the CDR3 reads TGTGCCAGTAGCCCCGGACGGCCAAACACAGATACGCAGTATTTT.

The CDR3 is CASSHRGLESTEAFF. The CDR3 nucleotides read TGTGCCAGCAGTCACAGGGGGTTGGAAAGCACTGAAGCTTTCTTT. This rearrangement joins TRBV2 to TRBJ1-1, with 8 bases matching TRBD1. Germline-derived CDR1 and CDR2 are SNHLY and FYNNEI. V was pared by 5 bases and J by 4 bases, with 9 bases of the junction left unmatched. The CDR3 is made up of 15 amino acids. Full variable domain (outside the CDR3, taken from reference TRBV2 and TRBJ1-1): EPEVTQTPSHQVTQMGQEVILRCVPISNHLYFYWYRQILGQKVEFLVSFYNNEISEKSEIFDDQFSVERPDGSNFTLKIRSTKLEDSAMYFCASSHRGLESTEAFFGQGTRLTVV.

The chain employs TRBV7-3 and TRBJ2-1; the match to TRBD2 covers 11 bases. The CDR3 totals 18 residues. V was pared by 4 bases and J by 7 bases, with 15 bases of the junction left unmatched. Looked up from germline, CDR1 is SGHTA and CDR2 is FQGTGA. CDR3 loop: CASSWVPVAGGPRNEQFF. The CDR3 bases are TGTGCCAGCAGCTGGGTCCCCGTAGCGGGGGGGCCGAGGAATGAGCAGTTCTTC. The full variable domain, completed using reference TRBV7-3 and TRBJ2-1, is GAGVSQTPSNKVTEKGKYVELRCDPISGHTALYWYRQSLGQGPEFLIYFQGTGAADDSGLPNDRFFAVRPEGSVSTLKIQRTERGDSAVYLCASSWVPVAGGPRNEQFFGPGTRLTVL.

CDR3: CASSLNTGPNYGYTF. The CDR3 nucleotides are TGTGCCAGCAGCCTTAACACCGGGCCTAACTATGGCTACACCTTC. This chain uses TRBV11-1 with TRBJ1-2; D uncertain. This CDR3 contains 15 residues. The germline V gene has CDR1 SGHAT and CDR2 FQDESV (reference sequence). The V end lost 5 bases, the J end lost 0 bases, and 13 bases lay between the germline ends.

This clone was detected a few times. V gene TRBV4-3 combines with J gene TRBJ1-2; 7 bases match TRBD1. The CDR3 length is 16 residues. The germline V gene encodes CDR1 LGHNA and CDR2 YSLEER. The J segment lost 5 bases and the V segment lost 1 base, leaving 10 bases of the junction unmatched. The CDR3 coding sequence is TGCGCCAGCAGCCAAGCCGACCAGGGGGAGACGTATGGCTACACCTTC. Encoded protein: CASSQADQGETYGYTF.

About this clone itself: The sample holds other DNA sequences that translate to the same CDR3. The chain carries TRBV25-1 and TRBJ2-7, with D uncertain. Germline CDR1 and CDR2: MGHDK and SYGVNS. This CDR3 contains 12 residues. V was clipped by 6 bases and J by 6 bases, with 12 bases between them. CDR3 protein: CASSDLRFEQYF. DNA of the CDR3: TGTGCCAGCAGCGACCTCAGGTTCGAGCAGTACTTC.